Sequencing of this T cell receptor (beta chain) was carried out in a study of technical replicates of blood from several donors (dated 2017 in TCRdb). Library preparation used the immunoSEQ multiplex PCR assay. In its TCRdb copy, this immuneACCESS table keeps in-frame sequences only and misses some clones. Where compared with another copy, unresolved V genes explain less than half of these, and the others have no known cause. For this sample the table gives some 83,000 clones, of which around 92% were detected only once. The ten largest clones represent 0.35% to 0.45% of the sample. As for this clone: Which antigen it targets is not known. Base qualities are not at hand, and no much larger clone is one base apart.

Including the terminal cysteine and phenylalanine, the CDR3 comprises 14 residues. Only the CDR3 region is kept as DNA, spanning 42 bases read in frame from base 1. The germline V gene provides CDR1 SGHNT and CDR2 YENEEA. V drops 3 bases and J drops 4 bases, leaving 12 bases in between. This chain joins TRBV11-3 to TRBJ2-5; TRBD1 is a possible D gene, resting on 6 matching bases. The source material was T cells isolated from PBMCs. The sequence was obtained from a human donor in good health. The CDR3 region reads CASSFRDTRETQYF. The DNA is TGTGCCAGCAGCTTCCGGGACACCAGAGAGACCCAGTACTTC.